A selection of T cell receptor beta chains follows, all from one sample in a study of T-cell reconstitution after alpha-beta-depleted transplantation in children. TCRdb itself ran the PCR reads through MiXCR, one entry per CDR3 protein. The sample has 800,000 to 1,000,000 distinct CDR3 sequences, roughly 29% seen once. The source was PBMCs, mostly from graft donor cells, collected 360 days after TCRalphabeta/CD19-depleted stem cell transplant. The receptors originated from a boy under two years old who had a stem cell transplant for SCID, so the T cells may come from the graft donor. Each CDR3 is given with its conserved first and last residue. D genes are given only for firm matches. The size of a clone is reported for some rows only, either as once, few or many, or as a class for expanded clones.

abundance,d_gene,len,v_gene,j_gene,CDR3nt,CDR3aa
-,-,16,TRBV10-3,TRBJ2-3,TGTGCCATCAGTGAGGGCAGGAGGGGGTTGTCAGATACGCAGTATTTT,CAISEGRRGLSDTQYF
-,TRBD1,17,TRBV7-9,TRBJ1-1,TGTGCCAGCAGCCCCACGGGGGAGGGGGCGAAGGGGACTGAAGCTTTCTTT,CASSPTGEGAKGTEAFF
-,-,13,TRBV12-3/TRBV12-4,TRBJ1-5,TGTGCCAGCAGCAACGGGAAATATCAGCCCCAGCATTTT,CASSNGKYQPQHF
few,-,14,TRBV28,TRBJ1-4,TGTGCCAGCAGTTTCCTCGAGGAGGGAGGAAAACTGTTTTTT,CASSFLEEGGKLFF
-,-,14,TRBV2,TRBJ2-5,TGTGCCAGCAGTGAAGGGCCGCGGGGACAGACCCAGTACTTC,CASSEGPRGQTQYF
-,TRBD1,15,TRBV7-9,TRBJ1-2,TGTGCCAGCAGCTCAAGGGACAGGGGAGAGTATGGCTACACCTTC,CASSSRDRGEYGYTF
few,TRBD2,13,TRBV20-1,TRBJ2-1,TGCAGTGCTAGAGCTGGGGGGGGGGATGAGCAGTTCTTC,CSARAGGGDEQFF
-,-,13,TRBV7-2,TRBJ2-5,TGTGCCAGCAGCTTTGCGAGCGTTGAGACCCAGTACTTC,CASSFASVETQYF
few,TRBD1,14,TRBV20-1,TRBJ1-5,TGCAGTGCTTGGACAGGGGTGGGCAATCAGCCCCAGCATTTT,CSAWTGVGNQPQHF
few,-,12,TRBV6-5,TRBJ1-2,TGTGCCAGCAGCGGACGGTTCTATGGCTACACCTTC,CASSGRFYGYTF
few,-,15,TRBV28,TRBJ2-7,TGTGCCAGCAGTTTGCCGCGGGACACCTCCTACGAGCAGTACTTC,CASSLPRDTSYEQYF
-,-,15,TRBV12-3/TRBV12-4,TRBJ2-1,TGTGCCAGCAGTTTGCCTGGGAGGGGGGGCGGTGAGCAGTTCTTC,CASSLPGRGGGEQFF